This entry lists 30 T cell receptor beta chains sequenced from one sample in a study of cytomegalovirus exposure and HLA in healthy donors. The PCR employed 60 Vbeta primers together with 13 Jbeta primers. The assay was immunoSEQ multiplex PCR, and TCRdb's table has in-frame clones only and misses some. The sample gives 120,000 or so clones, around 73% of which show up once; roughly 11% is in the top ten. Sequencing input: PBMCs. The origin of the receptors is a man aged 30-40 years in good health and CMV-seropositive.

The V gene is TRBV4-1, the J gene TRBJ2-7, with 7 nucleotides matching TRBD2. V lost 1 base, J lost 0 bases, and 9 bases stayed unmatched. CDR3 length: 17 amino acids. Germline V gene sequence: CDR1 MGHRA, CDR2 YSYEKL. Here the CDR3 reads CASSQGSAGHTSYEQYF. Here the CDR3 DNA reads TGCGCCAGCAGCCAAGGGTCAGCGGGGCACACCTCCTACGAGCAGTACTTC.

The chain employs TRBV7-9 and TRBJ2-5; 7 bases match TRBD1. Trimming removed 6 bases from V and 2 bases from J; junction bases left unmatched: 6. The CDR3 consists of 14 residues. Germline assignment: CDR1 SEHNR and CDR2 FQNEAQ (reference sequence). DNA for the CDR3: TGTGCCAGCAGTCTTAGGGGGCCTCAAGAGACCCAGTACTTC. Translating it yields CASSLRGPQETQYF.

This clone has a handful of counts. The chain is built from TRBV6-5 and TRBJ2-5, with TRBD2 identical over 8 bases. CDR3 length: 14 amino acids. Germline CDR1 is MNHEY and CDR2 is SVGAGI. Germline trimming cut 0 bases from V and 7 bases from J; bases unmatched to any gene: 4. The chain's CDR3 is CASSYSRLAGTQYF. Here the CDR3 DNA reads TGTGCCAGCAGTTACTCGCGGCTAGCGGGGACCCAGTACTTC.

The rearrangement links TRBV25-1 to TRBJ2-7; D ambiguous. Trimming removed 6 bases at V and 6 bases at J, with 15 bases between. The V gene's germline CDR1 is MGHDK and CDR2 SYGVNS. The CDR3 loop spans 13 amino acids. This chain's CDR3 is CASSTGFSGEQYF. Written as DNA, the CDR3 is TGTGCCAGCAGCACCGGGTTTTCTGGCGAGCAGTACTTC.

The chain is built from TRBV29-1 and TRBJ1-1; possible D gene TRBD1, 6 bases. V shed 8 bases and J shed 2 bases, with 15 bases lying between them. In germline, CDR1 is SQVTM, CDR2 ANQGSEA. CDR3 length equals 13 residues. As DNA, the CDR3 is TGCAGCACCTTACAGGGTGGAAACACTGAAGCTTTCTTT. This translates into CSTLQGGNTEAFF.

The table lists this clone with a few counts. This chain joins TRBV5-1 and TRBJ2-1; 8 nucleotides agree with TRBD1. Germline assignment: CDR1 SGHRS and CDR2 YFSETQ. The CDR3 spans 17 residues. J gave up 9 bases and V 0 bases, and 14 bases lay outside the gene matches. CDR3 amino acids: CASSLAVGQEFKGEQFF. The CDR3 nucleotides read TGCGCCAGCAGCTTGGCCGTGGGACAGGAATTTAAGGGTGAGCAGTTCTTC.

This clone was seen just once. V is TRBV6-6 and J is TRBJ1-4; no clear D gene. CDR1 and CDR2 from the germline V gene are MNHNY and SVGAGI (reference sequence). The V gene lost 5 bases and the J gene lost 8 bases, with 6 bases spanning the gap. The CDR3 covers 11 residues. The DNA of the CDR3 is TGTGCCAGCAGTACGGGAGAAAAACTGTTTTTT. Translation gives CASSTGEKLFF.

The chain employs TRBV28 and TRBJ1-2, with a tentative D call TRBD1 (6 bases). This CDR3 is built from 14 residues. Germline V CDR1 and CDR2: MDHEN, SYDVKM. The germline V and J ends were trimmed by 3 bases and 0 bases, with 8 bases remaining between them. DNA of the CDR3: TGTGCCAGCAGTTTTGGACAGACTAACTATGGCTACACCTTC. It is translated as CASSFGQTNYGYTF.

The CDR3 DNA follows: TGTGCCAGTACCCGGGGGGCGTCCCATGGCTACACCTTC. Residues: CASTRGASHGYTF. The chain recombines TRBV19 with TRBJ1-2; D possibly corresponds to TRBD1 (6 bases). Trimming shortened V by 7 bases and J by 6 bases, and 15 bases separated the two germline ends. Germline CDR1 and CDR2: LNHDA and SQIVND (reference sequence). This CDR3 is built from 13 residues.

J is TRBJ1-1 and V is TRBV19; 9 nucleotides agree with TRBD1. Trimming at V came to 10 bases and at J to 4 bases, leaving 16 bases not matched to a gene. Germline V CDR1 and CDR2: LNHDA, SQIVND (reference sequence). The CDR3 spans 16 residues. The CDR3 here is CATLTTGGNSRTEAFF. CDR3 nucleotide sequence: TGTGCCACCCTAACGACAGGGGGTAATAGTCGCACTGAAGCTTTCTTT.

The gene calls are TRBV7-2 and TRBJ2-3; 16 nucleotides line up with TRBD2. The CDR3 runs 18 residues. Germline-derived CDR1 and CDR2 are SGHTA and FQGNSA. V lost 0 bases, J lost 0 bases, and 0 bases stayed unmatched. The CDR3 protein is CASSLAGLAGGSTDTQYF. CDR3 nucleotides: TGTGCCAGCAGCTTAGCGGGACTAGCGGGAGGGAGCACAGATACGCAGTATTTT.

The chain recombines TRBV30 with TRBJ2-5; possible D gene TRBD1, 6 bases. CDR3 size: 14 residues. Trimming left V 0 bases short and J 5 bases short, with 13 bases between. CDR1 and CDR2 from the germline V gene are GTSNPN and SVGIG (reference sequence). CDR3: CAWSVQGRIETQYF. The CDR3 DNA reads as TGTGCCTGGAGTGTACAGGGCAGAATTGAGACCCAGTACTTC.

V gene TRBV5-4 combines with J gene TRBJ2-2, with 8 bases fitting TRBD1. The V segment lost 4 bases and the J segment 6 bases; nucleotides outside the gene matches: 8. The CDR3 spans 15 residues. The germline V gene has CDR1 SGHNT and CDR2 YYREEE (reference sequence). This CDR3 reads CASSVRGRRPGELFF. The CDR3 region has the DNA TGTGCCAGCAGCGTCAGGGGGCGAAGGCCCGGGGAGCTGTTTTTT.

The CDR3 DNA is TGCGCCAGCAGCACCAGGGGGCCGGCTGAAGCTTTCTTT. It is translated as CASSTRGPAEAFF. This chain connects TRBV5-1 to TRBJ1-1, with TRBD1 identical over 8 bases. CDR3 length equals 13 residues. The V and J ends lost 4 bases and 6 bases, in that order; junction bases with no gene match: 5. Germline CDR1 is SGHRS and CDR2 is YFSETQ. The whole variable domain, filled in from reference TRBV5-1 and TRBJ1-1, reads KAGVTQTPRYLIKTRGQQVTLSCSPISGHRSVSWYQQTPGQGLQFLFEYFSETQRNKGNFPGRFSGRQFSNSRSEMNVSTLELGDSALYLCASSTRGPAEAFFGQGTRLTVV.

The genes are TRBV10-3 and TRBJ2-5; D may be TRBD1 (6 bases). TRBJ2-7 explains the end of the DNA better; the J call may be wrong. Germline assignment: CDR1 ENHRY and CDR2 SYGVKD. The CDR3 has 11 amino acids. CDR3 amino acids: CATRDTDEQYF. The DNA for the CDR3 is TGTGCCACCCGGGACACCGACGAGCAGTACTTC.

This clone turned up a few times. DNA for the CDR3: TGTGCCTGGAGTCCGGGGATTCACACTGAAGCTTTCTTT. Translating it yields CAWSPGIHTEAFF. The chain is built from TRBV30 and TRBJ1-1, with D unclear. Germline V gene sequence: CDR1 GTSNPN, CDR2 SVGIG (reference sequence). V lost 2 bases to trimming and J lost 3 bases, with 10 bases between them. The CDR3 totals 13 residues.

The chain recombines TRBV11-2 with TRBJ2-5; 8 bases map to TRBD1. This CDR3 is 14 amino acids long. The J segment lost 2 bases and the V segment lost 4 bases, leaving 3 bases of the junction unmatched. The germline V gene has CDR1 SGHAT and CDR2 FQNNGV. CDR3 sequence reads: CASSSRDRQETQYF. The CDR3 bases are TGTGCCAGCAGCTCCAGGGACAGGCAAGAGACCCAGTACTTC.

The rearrangement uses TRBV5-6 and TRBJ2-1, with 11 bases identical to TRBD2. The V gene's germline CDR1 is SGHDT and CDR2 YYEEEE. V was pared by 3 bases and J by 9 bases, with 17 bases of the junction left unmatched. CDR3 length equals 18 residues. In DNA form, the CDR3 reads TGTGCCAGCAGCTACTCCTCATCGACTAGCGGGATAAGGAGTGAGCAGTTCTTC. Translated, it gives CASSYSSSTSGIRSEQFF.

The rearrangement joins TRBV4-1 to TRBJ2-7; 11 positions agree with TRBD1. This CDR3 is built from 15 residues. Germline assignment: CDR1 MGHRA and CDR2 YSYEKL. Germline trimming cut 0 bases from V and 4 bases from J; bases unmatched to any gene: 2. Here the CDR3 DNA reads TGCGCCAGCAGCCAAGATGGGACAGGGGGGTACGAGCAGTACTTC. Amino acids: CASSQDGTGGYEQYF.

Comment on this clone: The germline gene is not matched at one end of the junction; a read error may be the cause. This rearrangement joins TRBV19 to TRBJ2-5; the match to TRBD2 covers 7 bases. The CDR3 covers 17 residues. Germline CDR1 LNHDA, CDR2 SQIVND (reference sequence). The CDR3 DNA is TGTGCCAGTAGTACCGTTTGGGCGGGAGTGTCAGAAGAGGCCCAGTACTTC. As protein: CASSTVWAGVSEEAQYF. Drawing the rest from reference TRBV19 and TRBJ2-5, the complete variable domain is DGGITQSPKYLFRKEGQNVTLSCEQNLNHDAMYWYRQDPGQGLRLIYYSQIVNDFQKGDIAEGYSVSREKKESFPLTVTSAQKNPTAFYLCASSTVWAGVSEEAQYFGPGTRLLVL.

This chain links TRBV5-4 with TRBJ1-2; tentative D call: TRBD1 (5 bases). Per germline, CDR1 SGHNT and CDR2 YYREEE (reference sequence). Trimming cost V 3 bases and J 6 bases, with 12 bases left between them. The CDR3 loop spans 13 amino acids. This chain's CDR3 is CASSSGREDGYTF. CDR3 in DNA: TGTGCCAGCAGCTCGGGCAGGGAGGATGGCTACACCTTC.

The chain has TRBV29-1 and TRBJ1-2; TRBD1 matches 9 bases. The CDR3 loop spans 12 amino acids. The germline CDR1 and CDR2 sequences are SQVTM and ANQGSEA. With V trimmed by 4 bases and J by 3 bases, 0 bases remained unmatched. This CDR3 reads CSVGTGDYGYTF. The CDR3 nucleotides are TGCAGCGTTGGGACAGGGGACTATGGCTACACCTTC. The complete variable domain, with remaining parts taken from reference TRBV29-1 and TRBJ1-2, reads SAVISQKPSRDICQRGTSLTIQCQVDSQVTMMFWYRQQPGQSLTLIATANQGSEATYESGFVIDKFPISRPNLTFSTLTVSNMSPEDSSIYLCSVGTGDYGYTFGSGTRLTVV.

The chain uses TRBV19 and TRBJ2-4; 8 nucleotides match TRBD2. This CDR3 spans 15 amino acids. CDR1 and CDR2 from the germline V gene are LNHDA and SQIVND (reference sequence). The V and J ends lost 7 bases and 4 bases, in that order; junction bases with no gene match: 9. The CDR3 DNA follows: TGTGCCAGTACCGACTGGCTAGCGGGTAAAAACATTCAGTACTTC. It codes for CASTDWLAGKNIQYF.

The chain joins TRBV27 to TRBJ2-7; 7 bases are shared with TRBD2. The trim removed 5 bases at V and 2 bases at J, leaving 6 bases unmatched. The CDR3 length is 14 residues. Germline V gene lookup returns CDR1 MNHEY and CDR2 SMNVEV (reference sequence). The CDR3: CASSPNGRPYEQYF. For the CDR3, the DNA is TGTGCCAGCAGTCCTAACGGGAGGCCCTACGAGCAGTACTTC.

CDR3 loop: CASSTLRYTEAFF. In DNA, the CDR3 is TGTGCCAGCAGCACCCTACGGTACACTGAAGCTTTCTTT. The chain uses TRBV7-9 and TRBJ1-1; unclear D gene. V was pared by 5 bases and J by 3 bases, with 10 bases between. CDR1 is SEHNR and CDR2 is FQNEAQ in the germline V gene (reference sequence). The CDR3 is 13 residues long.

This clone was observed a single time. The V call is TRBV29-1, the J call TRBJ1-1; a weak D match, TRBD1 (6 bases). This CDR3 spans 11 amino acids. Germline values: CDR1 SQVTM, CDR2 ANQGSEA. Trimming took 5 bases from V and 10 from J, leaving 14 bases between them. Here the CDR3 reads CSVSRGVRAFF. CDR3 sequence (DNA): TGCAGCGTTAGCAGGGGAGTACGAGCTTTCTTT.

This chain links TRBV13 with TRBJ2-3; D is uncertain. The CDR3 totals 13 residues. V was cut by 1 base and J by 4 bases, with 6 bases left in between. Germline CDR1 PRHDT, CDR2 FYEKMQ (reference sequence). The CDR3 here is CASSLALSDTQYF. Here the CDR3 DNA reads TGTGCCAGCAGCTTAGCACTATCAGATACGCAGTATTTT.

The table lists this clone with a few counts. The chain carries TRBV6-6 and TRBJ2-2, with D possibly matching TRBD2 (5 bases). This CDR3 is 14 amino acids long. Looked up from germline, CDR1 is MNHNY and CDR2 is SVGAGI (reference sequence). V lost 5 bases and J 1 base, leaving 8 bases between the germline ends. The CDR3 sequence is CASSLLVNTGELFF. In nucleotides, the CDR3 is TGTGCCAGCAGTCTACTAGTGAACACCGGGGAGCTGTTTTTT.

The chain recombines TRBV6-5 with TRBJ2-7; TRBD1 matches 11 bases. After removal of 6 bases from V and 7 bases from J, the junction contained 8 bases not matched to a gene. This CDR3 has 14 amino acids. Germline V gene sequence: CDR1 MNHEY, CDR2 SVGAGI. CDR3 loop: CASRIGQGAGEQYF. The CDR3 DNA sequence: TGTGCCAGCAGAATTGGACAGGGGGCAGGAGAGCAGTACTTC.

The chain employs TRBV2 and TRBJ1-2, with D maybe TRBD1 (5 bases). Trimming removed 1 base at V and 7 bases at J, with 16 bases between. Germline CDR1 and CDR2: SNHLY and FYNNEI. The CDR3 is 15 residues long. This chain's CDR3 is CASSEGGGLPRGYTF. The CDR3 DNA reads as TGTGCCAGCAGTGAAGGGGGGGGACTACCGCGTGGCTACACCTTC.